Below are 3 T cell receptor beta chains sequenced from a single sample in a study of T-cell reconstitution after alpha-beta-depleted transplantation in children. A library of TCRbeta sequences, prepared with unique molecular identifiers, was generated. TCRdb passed the PCR reads through MiXCR, listing each CDR3 protein once. The table has 600,000 or so distinct CDR3 sequences, roughly 23% seen once. Specimen: PBMCs, mostly from graft donor cells, collected 360 days after TCRalphabeta/CD19-depleted stem cell transplant. Source of these receptors: a boy under two years old who had a stem cell transplant for acute myeloid leukemia, so the T cells may come from the graft donor.

In its sample, this clonotype was seen many times. This chain joins TRBV28 and TRBJ1-1, with D unresolved. Trimming removed 1 base at V and 7 bases at J, with 4 bases between. Germline V gene sequence: CDR1 MDHEN, CDR2 SYDVKM. CDR3 length: 11 amino acids. CDR3 region: CASSLLGEAFF. CDR3 nucleotide sequence: TGTGCCAGCAGTTTATTGGGTGAAGCTTTCTTT.

The chain couples TRBV4-1 to TRBJ2-5; D is possibly TRBD1 or TRBD2 (6 bases each). V lost 8 bases, J lost 1 base, and 17 bases lay in between. Germline CDR1 reads MGHRA; CDR2 reads YSYEKL. The CDR3 spans 15 residues. The CDR3 nucleotides read TGCGCCAGCCCCCAGGGTGGGGGGCCCCAAGAGACCCAGTACTTC. Translation: CASPQGGGPQETQYF.

This sequence joins TRBV7-9 and TRBJ2-3; D is ambiguous. Trimming shortened V by 2 bases and J by 5 bases, and 5 bases separated the two germline ends. The germline CDR1 and CDR2 sequences are SEHNR and FQNEAQ (reference sequence). This CDR3 spans 12 amino acids. The CDR3 reads CASSLYKDTQYF. The CDR3 DNA sequence: TGTGCCAGCAGCTTATACAAAGATACGCAGTATTTT.